This TCR beta chain stems from a study of T cell clones after liver transplantation. Whole-study context: Third-party-reactive TCRbeta sequences from pre-transplant mixed lymphocyte reactions served as antigen-independent comparators. Samples came pre-transplant, pre-randomization before withdrawal, and post-randomization after withdrawal ended.

Thawed unstimulated PBMCs were FACS-sorted by CD3, CD4 and CD8 into two populations. Trimming took off 4 bases at V and 0 bases at J, with 14 bases between the two ends. Germline V lookup: CDR1 LGHNA, CDR2 YNFKEQ. There are 16 residues in the CDR3. This clone was detected only a few times. This table comes from immunoSEQ multiplex PCR, and its TCRdb copy is limited to in-frame clones, with some not included. The sample contains tens of thousands of clones, approximately 80% of which appear only once. This TCR was sampled from a human patient who received a liver transplant. Among the T cells, some may be from the graft donor. The chain joins TRBV4-2 to TRBJ2-3; D perhaps matches TRBD2 (6 bases). The material sequenced was CD4+ T cells from blood, taken 12 months after liver transplant. The CDR3 spells CASSRYLGGSTDTQYF. CDR3 nucleotides: TGTGCCAGCAGCCGATACCTTGGGGGGAGCACAGATACGCAGTATTTT.